These 20 T cell receptor beta chains share one sample of origin, sequenced in a study of blood T cell repertoires in COVID-19. This table comes from immunoSEQ multiplex PCR, and its TCRdb copy is limited to in-frame clones, with some not included. The table lists 130,000 to 150,000 clones, 84% of them singletons, with around 5.4% in the top ten. The sample was PBMCs or T cells enriched from blood (not recorded which). Receptor source: a woman aged 50 to 60 who had been exposed to COVID-19.

This chain uses TRBV5-6 with TRBJ1-2, with 9 nucleotides matching TRBD1. Germline V gene lookup returns CDR1 SGHDT and CDR2 YYEEEE. CDR3 length equals 13 residues. J gave up 8 bases and V 6 bases, and 8 bases lay outside the gene matches. The DNA of the CDR3 is TGTGCCAGCACCGGGGACAGGGAAGGCGGCTACACCTTC. Residues: CASTGDREGGYTF.

The chain couples TRBV7-6 to TRBJ1-3, with D possibly TRBD1 on 5 matching bases. V shed 3 bases and J shed 1 base, with 13 bases lying between them. Germline V CDR1 and CDR2: SGHVS, FNYEAQ. The length of the CDR3 is 16 residues. CDR3: CASSLGPGRSGNTIYF. CDR3 DNA sequence: TGTGCCAGCAGCTTGGGGCCTGGGAGGTCTGGAAACACCATATATTTT.

The J gene is TRBJ2-7, the V gene TRBV6-5, with TRBD2 as a possible D gene (5 bases). This CDR3 spans 14 amino acids. CDR1 MNHEY and CDR2 SVGAGI come from the germline V gene. V shed 4 bases and J shed 0 bases, with 10 bases lying between them. CDR3 sequence (DNA): TGTGCCAGCAGTTTCGGACTGAGCTCCTACGAGCAGTACTTC. It yields the protein CASSFGLSSYEQYF.

This clone was recorded a few times. The V and J genes are TRBV5-1 and TRBJ2-3, with D uncertain. V lost 0 bases, J lost 3 bases, and 11 bases lay in between. CDR1 and CDR2 from the germline V gene are SGHRS and YFSETQ. The CDR3 is 15 amino acids. DNA for the CDR3: TGCGCCAGCAGCTTGGCCGTAACCGGGACAGATACGCAGTATTTT. Translating it yields CASSLAVTGTDTQYF.

The V gene is TRBV6-5, the J gene TRBJ2-1; 14 positions match TRBD2. There are 16 residues in the CDR3. The germline V gene has CDR1 MNHEY and CDR2 SVGAGI. Trimming cost V 2 bases and J 5 bases; bases outside gene matches: 2. The CDR3 is CASSYQGLAGDNEQFF. The CDR3 bases are TGTGCCAGCAGTTACCAGGGACTAGCGGGAGACAATGAGCAGTTCTTC.

The chain joins TRBV7-2 to TRBJ2-4; TRBD2 is a possible D gene (6 bases). Germline CDR1 reads SGHTA; CDR2 reads FQGNSA. There are 14 residues in the CDR3. V was clipped by 3 bases and J by 0 bases, with 6 bases between them. CDR3 region: CASSLEGAKNIQYF. The CDR3 DNA reads as TGTGCCAGCAGCTTGGAGGGAGCCAAAAACATTCAGTACTTC.

The table lists this clone with a count of one. The J gene is TRBJ1-5, the V gene TRBV3-1 (or the pseudogene TRBV3-2); 8 positions match TRBD1. The CDR3 loop spans 16 amino acids. The germline CDR1 and CDR2 sequences are LGHDT and YNNKEL (reference sequence). The V segment lost 1 base and the J segment 0 bases; nucleotides outside the gene matches: 2. The CDR3 region has the DNA TGTGCCAGCAGCCAAGGGACAGGGTATAGCAATCAGCCCCAGCATTTT. Its translation: CASSQGTGYSNQPQHF.

The rearrangement links TRBV9 to TRBJ2-7; D gene unclear. Germline V gene sequence: CDR1 SGDLS, CDR2 YYNGEE. Trimming shortened V by 0 bases and J by 4 bases, and 14 bases separated the two germline ends. The CDR3 extends over 15 amino acids. The CDR3 DNA sequence: TGTGCCAGCAGCGTAGAGTCAGGCGTAGGTTACGAGCAGTACTTC. Translating gives CASSVESGVGYEQYF. Using reference TRBV9 and TRBJ2-7 for the parts outside the CDR3, the full variable domain is DSGVTQTPKHLITATGQRVTLRCSPRSGDLSVYWYQQSLDQGLQFLIQYYNGEERAKGNILERFSAQQFPDLHSELNLSSLELGDSALYFCASSVESGVGYEQYFGPGTRLTVT.

This chain uses TRBV5-1 with TRBJ2-7; 8 nucleotides align to TRBD2. V lost 1 base, J lost 3 bases, and 3 bases stayed unmatched. This CDR3 spans 14 amino acids. Germline CDR1 is SGHRS and CDR2 is YFSETQ. The CDR3 sequence: CASSLLAGNYEQYF. The CDR3, as DNA: TGCGCCAGCAGCTTGTTAGCGGGGAACTACGAGCAGTACTTC.

This rearrangement joins TRBV19 to TRBJ2-7; 8 bases fit TRBD1. The CDR3 loop spans 15 amino acids. The V gene's germline CDR1 is LNHDA and CDR2 SQIVND (reference sequence). Trimming removed 1 base from V and 2 bases from J; junction bases left unmatched: 4. CDR3 DNA: TGTGCCAGTAGTATAGGGACAGGGAACACCTACGAGCAGTACTTC. Protein sequence: CASSIGTGNTYEQYF. The variable domain in full, completed from reference TRBV19 and TRBJ2-7, reads DGGITQSPKYLFRKEGQNVTLSCEQNLNHDAMYWYRQDPGQGLRLIYYSQIVNDFQKGDIAEGYSVSREKKESFPLTVTSAQKNPTAFYLCASSIGTGNTYEQYFGPGTRLTVT.

For the CDR3, the DNA is TGTGCCAGCAGCACCTCTCCACTAGGAGCTCAAGATACGCAGTATTTT. Its protein product is CASSTSPLGAQDTQYF. J is TRBJ2-3 and V is TRBV9, with a weak D call TRBD2 (5 bases). The V gene lost 4 bases and the J gene lost 5 bases, with 20 bases spanning the gap. CDR1 is SGDLS and CDR2 is YYNGEE in the germline V gene. The CDR3 is 16 residues long.

The chain employs TRBV10-1 and TRBJ1-5; 9 nucleotides align to TRBD1. The germline V gene encodes CDR1 WNHNN and CDR2 SYGVQD (reference sequence). Unmatched junction bases numbered 13, after V lost 2 bases and J lost 2 bases. This CDR3 has 19 residues. CDR3 amino acids: CASSEEGTGLHLGNQPQHF. As DNA, the CDR3 is TGCGCCAGCAGTGAGGAGGGGACAGGGCTTCATCTCGGCAATCAGCCCCAGCATTTT.

As for this clone: At one of its ends the junction is not consistent with the germline gene, which may arise from a read error. The chain joins TRBV2 to TRBJ1-3; 7 bases are shared with TRBD1. The CDR3 has 14 residues. Germline lookup yields CDR1 SNHLY and CDR2 FYNNEI. The CDR3 loop is CASSEGGTRQGGDF. CDR3 nucleotide sequence: TGTGCCAGCAGTGAGGGGGGTACGAGACAGGGTGGAGATTTT.

The rearrangement links TRBV12-5 to TRBJ1-1, with D uncertain. The CDR3 runs to 13 residues. Trimming cost V 2 bases and J 2 bases, with 6 bases left between them. Germline V CDR1 and CDR2: LGHNT, FRNRAP. This chain's CDR3 is CASGLSFNTEAFF. CDR3 nucleotides: TGTGCTAGTGGTTTGTCATTCAACACTGAAGCTTTCTTT.

The chain couples TRBV9 to TRBJ1-1, with TRBD1 as a possible D gene (5 bases). Germline values: CDR1 SGDLS, CDR2 YYNGEE. V lost 0 bases and J 3 bases, leaving 15 bases between the germline ends. The CDR3 length is 16 residues. The CDR3 nucleotides read TGTGCCAGCAGCGTAGTATCGACAGAGCAGGACACTGAAGCTTTCTTT. Translated, it gives CASSVVSTEQDTEAFF. Combining the CDR3 with reference TRBV9 and TRBJ1-1 gives the whole variable domain DSGVTQTPKHLITATGQRVTLRCSPRSGDLSVYWYQQSLDQGLQFLIQYYNGEERAKGNILERFSAQQFPDLHSELNLSSLELGDSALYFCASSVVSTEQDTEAFFGQGTRLTVV.

The chain couples TRBV29-1 to TRBJ1-3; a weak D match, TRBD1 (5 bases). V gave up 8 bases and J gave up 0 bases, with 14 bases separating them. The CDR3 extends over 14 amino acids. The germline gives CDR1 SQVTM, CDR2 ANQGSEA. CDR3 bases: TGCAGCTTCCGAAGGGACTACTCTGGAAACACCATATATTTT. Protein sequence: CSFRRDYSGNTIYF.

The rearrangement uses TRBV11-3 and TRBJ1-1; 9 bases line up with TRBD1. CDR3 size: 14 residues. Germline loops: CDR1 SGHNT, CDR2 YENEEA. V was pared by 5 bases and J by 3 bases, with 4 bases of the junction left unmatched. The DNA for the CDR3 is TGTGCCAGCAGCACCGGACAGGGGTACACTGAAGCTTTCTTT. Its translation: CASSTGQGYTEAFF.

The chain couples TRBV5-1 to TRBJ2-2, with D possibly matching TRBD1 (5 bases). There are 13 residues in the CDR3. V dropped 3 bases and J dropped 5 bases, with 8 bases sitting between them. Germline V gene lookup returns CDR1 SGHRS and CDR2 YFSETQ. The CDR3 loop is CASSSAGTGELFF. As DNA, the CDR3 is TGCGCCAGCAGCTCGGCAGGGACCGGGGAGCTGTTTTTT. Full variable domain (rest looked up from reference TRBV5-1 and TRBJ2-2): KAGVTQTPRYLIKTRGQQVTLSCSPISGHRSVSWYQQTPGQGLQFLFEYFSETQRNKGNFPGRFSGRQFSNSRSEMNVSTLELGDSALYLCASSSAGTGELFFGEGSRLTVL.

With respect to this clone: Other DNA sequences in the same sample also yield this CDR3. This sequence joins TRBV7-2 and TRBJ2-6, with no clear D. Germline V gene sequence: CDR1 SGHTA, CDR2 FQGNSA. The CDR3 has 18 residues. Trimming stripped 1 base from V and 4 bases from J, with 17 bases between. In DNA form, the CDR3 reads TGTGCCAGCAGCTTAGGAATTGGAGTCAGCTCCGGGGCCAACGTCCTGACTTTC. Amino acids: CASSLGIGVSSGANVLTF. Using reference TRBV7-2 and TRBJ2-6 for the parts outside the CDR3, the full variable domain is GAGVSQSPSNKVTEKGKDVELRCDPISGHTALYWYRQSLGQGLEFLIYFQGNSAPDKSGLPSDRFSAERTGGSVSTLTIQRTQQEDSAVYLCASSLGIGVSSGANVLTFGAGSRLTVL.

The chain carries TRBV9 and TRBJ1-4, with D hard to call. The CDR3 is 17 residues long. Germline CDR1 and CDR2: SGDLS and YYNGEE. The germline V and J ends were trimmed by 0 bases and 0 bases, with 12 bases remaining between them. CDR3 sequence: CASSVAGGRATNEKLFF. The CDR3 DNA reads as TGTGCCAGCAGCGTAGCTGGAGGTAGAGCAACTAATGAAAAACTGTTTTTT.